These 29 T cell receptor beta chains were sequenced from one sample in a study of blood T cell repertoires in COVID-19. The repertoire was sequenced with immunoSEQ multiplex PCR; TCRdb's copy has only in-frame clones and lacks some. The profile covers roughly 400,000 clones, with roughly 87% appearing a single time and around 2% taken by the ten largest. The sample comprised PBMCs or T cells enriched from blood (not recorded which). The receptor source for this set is a woman in her thirties or forties with acute COVID-19.

The chain combines TRBV19 with TRBJ2-5; a possible D gene is TRBD2 (5 bases). Trimming took 3 bases from V and 2 from J, leaving 7 bases between them. Germline values: CDR1 LNHDA, CDR2 SQIVND (reference sequence). CDR3 length: 13 residues. The CDR3 region has the DNA TGTGCCAGTAGTATTAGCGTGCAAGAGACCCAGTACTTC. Its translation is CASSISVQETQYF.

Regarding this clone: Distinct nucleotide sequences in the sample also encode this CDR3. The chain carries TRBV30 and TRBJ2-7, with unresolved D. The CDR3 is 13 residues long. Germline V gene lookup returns CDR1 GTSNPN and CDR2 SVGIG (reference sequence). V shed 0 bases and J shed 3 bases, with 9 bases lying between them. CDR3 nucleotide sequence: TGTGCCTGGAGTGTTTCACTTTACTACGAGCAGTACTTC. Its translation is CAWSVSLYYEQYF.

This chain links TRBV4-1 with TRBJ1-5, with D possibly matching TRBD1 (6 bases). There are 17 residues in the CDR3. Looked up from germline, CDR1 is MGHRA and CDR2 is YSYEKL. Deletions cut 1 base from V and 4 bases from J, with 17 bases between. Here the CDR3 reads CASSQAVGAIGNQPQHF. CDR3 sequence (DNA): TGCGCCAGCAGCCAAGCGGTGGGGGCGATCGGAAATCAGCCCCAGCATTTT.

The chain couples TRBV6-9 to TRBJ1-2; D is uncertain. Germline CDR1 and CDR2: MNHGY and SVAAGI. The CDR3 loop spans 13 amino acids. Between the trimmed V and J ends, which lost 3 bases and 3 bases, there was a span of 8 bases. For the CDR3, the DNA is TGTGCCAGCAGTTACCAGGAGGACTATGGCTACACCTTC. This codes for CASSYQEDYGYTF.

This clone was seen only once. The CDR3, as DNA: TGTGCCAGTAGTATAGGAGGGGGCCCGAAAGCTTTCTTT. This gives the protein CASSIGGGPKAFF. The chain employs TRBV19 and TRBJ1-1; 7 bases match TRBD1. The germline CDR1 and CDR2 sequences are LNHDA and SQIVND (reference sequence). Trimming removed 1 base from V and 9 bases from J; junction bases left unmatched: 5. This CDR3 contains 13 residues.

The CDR3 region is CASSTTLHRGQSSYEQYF. CDR3 DNA: TGTGCCAGCAGTACCACCCTCCACAGGGGCCAAAGCTCCTACGAGCAGTACTTC. The V gene is TRBV27, the J gene TRBJ2-7, with TRBD1 matching 7 bases. This CDR3 has 18 amino acids. J gave up 0 bases and V 5 bases, and 16 bases lay outside the gene matches. The germline V gene encodes CDR1 MNHEY and CDR2 SMNVEV (reference sequence).

The CDR3, as DNA: TGTGCCAGCAGTCGAGGGGGAGTTGATGGCTACACCTTC. It specifies CASSRGGVDGYTF. The V gene is TRBV6-5, the J gene TRBJ1-2, with a tentative D call TRBD1 (6 bases). The V gene lost 5 bases and the J gene lost 6 bases, with 13 bases spanning the gap. Germline-derived CDR1 and CDR2 are MNHEY and SVGAGI. The CDR3 has 13 residues.

The chain employs TRBV6-6 and TRBJ1-4; D gene ambiguous. V was clipped by 3 bases and J by 7 bases, with 9 bases between them. Germline V CDR1 and CDR2: MNHNY, SVGAGI (reference sequence). This CDR3 has 13 amino acids. DNA for the CDR3: TGTGCCAGCAGTTATTCCACATTTGAAAAACTGTTTTTT. Residues: CASSYSTFEKLFF.

The chain employs TRBV30 and TRBJ1-4, with TRBD1 identical over 8 bases. The germline CDR1 and CDR2 sequences are GTSNPN and SVGIG (reference sequence). The trim removed 4 bases at V and 8 bases at J, leaving 6 bases unmatched. The CDR3 spans 13 residues. In nucleotides, the CDR3 is TGTGCCTGGACAGGGGGCCCGGTCGAAAAACTGTTTTTT. Translated: CAWTGGPVEKLFF.

The chain links TRBV14 to TRBJ1-1, with D unclear. This CDR3 contains 13 residues. The V gene lost 3 bases and the J gene lost 5 bases, with 10 bases spanning the gap. Looked up from germline, CDR1 is SGHDN and CDR2 is FVKESK. CDR3 DNA: TGTGCCAGCAGCCATGATCGAACAACTGAAGCTTTCTTT. It yields the protein CASSHDRTTEAFF.

The chain combines TRBV19 with TRBJ1-2, with 7 bases aligning to TRBD1. Germline values: CDR1 LNHDA, CDR2 SQIVND (reference sequence). J gave up 3 bases and V 6 bases, and 10 bases lay outside the gene matches. The CDR3 length is 15 residues. CDR3 sequence reads: CASSNDRAFYYGYTF. CDR3 DNA: TGTGCCAGTAGCAACGACAGGGCCTTCTACTATGGCTACACCTTC.

The chain combines TRBV6-5 with TRBJ2-2; 7 bases match TRBD1. The CDR3 contains 15 residues. Germline V gene lookup returns CDR1 MNHEY and CDR2 SVGAGI. V lost 6 bases to trimming and J lost 0 bases; unmatched junction nucleotides: 4. CDR3 loop: CASRPGGPNTGELFF. The CDR3 bases are TGTGCCAGCAGGCCAGGGGGACCGAACACCGGGGAGCTGTTTTTT.

The V gene is TRBV7-9, the J gene TRBJ2-7; possibly TRBD1 for D (5 bases). This CDR3 has 13 residues. Germline lookup yields CDR1 SEHNR and CDR2 FQNEAQ (reference sequence). Trimming took 6 bases from V and 5 from J, leaving 14 bases between them. CDR3 DNA sequence: TGTGCCAGCAGATTACAGGAATACCACGAGCAGTACTTC. Residues: CASRLQEYHEQYF. The full variable domain, rest sourced from reference TRBV7-9 and TRBJ2-7, is DTGVSQNPRHKITKRGQNVTFRCDPISEHNRLYWYRQTLGQGPEFLTYFQNEAQLEKSRLLSDRFSAERPKGSFSTLEIQRTEQGDSAMYLCASRLQEYHEQYFGPGTRLTVT.

A single count supports this clone. The genes are TRBV7-9 and TRBJ1-4, with D hard to call. This CDR3 is built from 15 residues. V was pared by 1 base and J by 7 bases, with 13 bases between. The germline CDR1 and CDR2 sequences are SEHNR and FQNEAQ (reference sequence). This chain's CDR3 is CASSLGSRRGEKLFF. The CDR3 DNA sequence: TGTGCCAGCAGCTTAGGGTCAAGGCGGGGTGAAAAACTGTTTTTT.

This clone was detected only a few times. V and J are TRBV10-2 and TRBJ2-7; a possible D gene is TRBD2 (5 bases). This CDR3 spans 13 amino acids. Trimming cost V 0 bases and J 4 bases, with 7 bases left between them. Germline CDR1 and CDR2: WSHSY and SAAADI. In DNA form, the CDR3 reads TGCGCCAGCAGTGAGTCCGGGGAATACGAGCAGTACTTC. Its protein is CASSESGEYEQYF.

In its sample, this clone was seen a few times. The genes are TRBV7-9 and TRBJ1-6, with D maybe TRBD1 (5 bases). This CDR3 comprises 15 residues. The V and J ends lost 3 bases and 10 bases respectively, with 16 bases between them. Germline V gives CDR1 SEHNR, CDR2 FQNEAQ (reference sequence). The CDR3 spells CASSFGGGRSSPLHF. The CDR3 DNA follows: TGTGCCAGCAGCTTCGGGGGTGGACGCTCCTCACCCCTCCACTTT. The whole variable domain, filled in from reference TRBV7-9 and TRBJ1-6, reads DTGVSQNPRHKITKRGQNVTFRCDPISEHNRLYWYRQTLGQGPEFLTYFQNEAQLEKSRLLSDRFSAERPKGSFSTLEIQRTEQGDSAMYLCASSFGGGRSSPLHFGNGTRLTVT.

CDR3 residues: CALKSVMNTEAFF. The CDR3 DNA is TGTGCTCTAAAGTCGGTTATGAACACTGAAGCTTTCTTT. This chain links TRBV6-5 with TRBJ1-1; the D is unclear. Germline CDR1 and CDR2: MNHEY and SVGAGI. The CDR3 runs 13 residues.

This chain joins TRBV5-1 and TRBJ2-7, with 9 bases that match TRBD2. The CDR3 totals 15 residues. CDR1 and CDR2 (germline): SGHRS, YFSETQ. With V trimmed by 3 bases and J by 4 bases, 8 bases remained unmatched. CDR3 loop: CASSSLAGNNYEQYF. DNA of the CDR3: TGCGCCAGCAGCTCCCTAGCGGGGAATAATTACGAGCAGTACTTC.

This clone has just a few counts. The chain carries TRBV15 and TRBJ2-3, with D perhaps matching TRBD1 (5 bases). The V and J ends lost 0 bases and 4 bases respectively, with 8 bases between them. The CDR3 is 14 residues long. Germline V gene lookup returns CDR1 LNHNV and CDR2 YYDKDF (reference sequence). The CDR3 DNA sequence: TGTGCCACCAGCAGAGATGGGGCCCCAGATACGCAGTATTTT. Translated: CATSRDGAPDTQYF.

V and J are TRBV9 and TRBJ2-3; 10 bases align to TRBD1. The germline V gene has CDR1 SGDLS and CDR2 YYNGEE. The CDR3 covers 16 residues. J gave up 1 base and V 2 bases, and 4 bases lay outside the gene matches. DNA for the CDR3: TGTGCCAGCAGCGTGGGGACAGGGGTGGGCACAGATACGCAGTATTTT. Translated, it gives CASSVGTGVGTDTQYF.

The chain has TRBV2 and TRBJ1-2; 7 bases are a match to TRBD1. Germline V CDR1 and CDR2: SNHLY, FYNNEI. Trimming at V came to 6 bases and at J to 9 bases, leaving 4 bases not matched to a gene. The CDR3 has 11 residues. CDR3 sequence: CASRTGSSYTF. CDR3 in DNA: TGTGCCAGCAGGACAGGGAGTAGCTACACCTTC.

The chain links TRBV6-5 to TRBJ2-5; possibly TRBD1 for D (6 bases). Germline loops: CDR1 MNHEY, CDR2 SVGAGI. V was trimmed by 0 bases and J by 7 bases, leaving 9 bases between them. This CDR3 spans 13 amino acids. The CDR3 DNA is TGTGCCAGCAGTTACTCGGGGGCTGGGACCCAGTACTTC. Translation: CASSYSGAGTQYF.

This clone was detected only once. CDR3 sequence: CASSPGQGVNGYTF. The CDR3 DNA sequence: TGTGCCAGCAGCCCGGGACAGGGGGTAAATGGCTACACCTTC. J is TRBJ1-2 and V is TRBV7-9; TRBD1 matches 11 bases. This CDR3 is 14 amino acids long. Germline V gene data show CDR1 as SEHNR and CDR2 as FQNEAQ (reference sequence). V was clipped by 5 bases and J by 6 bases; unmatched bases: 5. Drawing the rest from reference TRBV7-9 and TRBJ1-2, the complete variable domain is DTGVSQNPRHKITKRGQNVTFRCDPISEHNRLYWYRQTLGQGPEFLTYFQNEAQLEKSRLLSDRFSAERPKGSFSTLEIQRTEQGDSAMYLCASSPGQGVNGYTFGSGTRLTVV.

The chain uses TRBV5-1 and TRBJ2-7; TRBD1 aligns across 8 bases. CDR3 length: 15 amino acids. Germline V gene sequence: CDR1 SGHRS, CDR2 YFSETQ. The ends lost 4 bases at V and 2 bases at J; junction bases unmatched: 8. In nucleotides, the CDR3 is TGCGCCAGCAGCGCCGGGACAGGAAAGACCTACGAGCAGTACTTC. This codes for CASSAGTGKTYEQYF. Together with reference TRBV5-1 and TRBJ2-7, the CDR3 gives the full variable domain: KAGVTQTPRYLIKTRGQQVTLSCSPISGHRSVSWYQQTPGQGLQFLFEYFSETQRNKGNFPGRFSGRQFSNSRSEMNVSTLELGDSALYLCASSAGTGKTYEQYFGPGTRLTVT.

J is TRBJ2-7 and V is TRBV24-1; 9 nucleotides match TRBD1. V shed 0 bases and J 4 bases; nucleotides not matched to a gene: 9. CDR3 length equals 17 residues. The germline V gene encodes CDR1 KGHDR and CDR2 SFDVKD. The CDR3 is CATSDLVGTGGRYEQYF. The DNA for the CDR3 is TGTGCCACCAGTGATTTGGTCGGAACAGGGGGCAGGTACGAGCAGTACTTC.

V and J are TRBV5-6 and TRBJ2-5; 15 bases map to TRBD2. The CDR3 covers 17 residues. Trimming removed 2 bases from V and 4 bases from J; junction bases left unmatched: 6. Germline V CDR1 and CDR2: SGHDT, YYEEEE. The DNA for the CDR3 is TGTGCCAGCAGCTTACGGACTAGCGGGGGGGCCGGAGAGACCCAGTACTTC. Translation gives CASSLRTSGGAGETQYF.

The rearrangement joins TRBV29-1 to TRBJ2-3; 8 positions match TRBD2. The length of the CDR3 is 16 residues. Germline CDR1 is SQVTM and CDR2 is ANQGSEA. The J segment lost 2 bases and the V segment lost 4 bases, leaving 11 bases of the junction unmatched. CDR3 sequence reads: CSVVGSVAGTTDTQYF. The CDR3 DNA reads as TGCAGCGTTGTCGGGAGCGTAGCGGGGACCACAGATACGCAGTATTTT.

The chain carries TRBV6-5 and TRBJ1-5, with 7 bases fitting TRBD1. CDR1 and CDR2 (germline): MNHEY, SVGAGI. This CDR3 contains 14 residues. V shed 5 bases, J shed 11 bases, and the junction held 12 bases outside the gene matches. The CDR3 DNA reads as TGTGCCAGCAGTCGAGGACAGGATAGTACGTCCCAGCATTTT. This sequence encodes CASSRGQDSTSQHF.

The rearrangement joins TRBV24-1 to TRBJ2-1, with 8 bases lining up with TRBD1. Germline CDR1 and CDR2: KGHDR and SFDVKD. The J segment lost 7 bases and the V segment lost 5 bases, leaving 6 bases of the junction unmatched. The CDR3 has 14 residues. The CDR3 sequence is CATSVRGPLNEQFF. CDR3 DNA: TGTGCCACCAGTGTCAGGGGGCCTCTAAATGAGCAGTTCTTC.